The 14 T cell receptor beta chains below all came from one sample that was sequenced in a study of cytomegalovirus exposure and HLA in healthy donors. Use of 60 Vbeta and 13 Jbeta primers characterized the PCR. Assay: immunoSEQ multiplex PCR; the TCRdb copy retains only in-frame clones and omits some. This sample's table has some 48,000 clones. Sequencing input: PBMCs. These receptors all come from a man aged 35 to 55 in good health and CMV-seropositive.

This chain connects TRBV19 to TRBJ2-5, with 9 bases matching TRBD2. From germline, CDR1 is LNHDA and CDR2 SQIVND (reference sequence). The CDR3 consists of 16 residues. The trim removed 1 base at V and 5 bases at J, leaving 8 bases unmatched. The CDR3 sequence is CASSIAGAGGSETQYF. CDR3 nucleotides: TGTGCCAGTAGTATAGCAGGAGCGGGAGGTTCTGAGACCCAGTACTTC.

This rearrangement joins TRBV18 to TRBJ1-2; 8 bases fit TRBD1. Per the germline V gene, CDR1 is KGHSH and CDR2 is LQKENI. This CDR3 is 17 amino acids long. V trimming: 2 bases; J trimming: 6 bases; junction bases outside the gene matches: 14. The CDR3 sequence is CASSPSLDRVFSHGYTF. In nucleotides, the CDR3 is TGTGCCAGCTCACCATCACTGGACAGGGTGTTTTCCCATGGCTACACCTTC. Using reference TRBV18 and TRBJ1-2 for the parts outside the CDR3, the full variable domain is NAGVMQNPRHLVRRRGQEARLRCSPMKGHSHVYWYRQLPEEGLKFMVYLQKENIIDESGMPKERFSAEFPKEGPSILRIQQVVRGDSAAYFCASSPSLDRVFSHGYTFGSGTRLTVV.

The chain combines TRBV27 with TRBJ2-5; 7 nucleotides agree with TRBD1. With 3 bases clipped from V and 9 bases from J, the junction kept 4 bases outside the gene matches. Germline CDR1 and CDR2: MNHEY and SMNVEV (reference sequence). This CDR3 contains 12 residues. The DNA for the CDR3 is TGTGCCAGCAGTTTCCCAGGGGGTCCCCAGTACTTC. It is translated as CASSFPGGPQYF.

The chain carries TRBV13 and TRBJ2-7; D perhaps matches TRBD1 (5 bases). Germline CDR1 reads PRHDT; CDR2 reads FYEKMQ (reference sequence). Trimming left V 4 bases short and J 5 bases short, with 18 bases between. This CDR3 is built from 15 residues. The CDR3 spells CASSSSQDNPHEQYF. As DNA, the CDR3 is TGTGCCAGCAGCTCCTCCCAGGACAACCCCCACGAGCAGTACTTC.

The chain recombines TRBV25-1 with TRBJ2-7; D is ambiguous. Germline V CDR1 and CDR2: MGHDK, SYGVNS. The CDR3 runs 14 residues. The ends were cut back, 1 base at V and 2 bases at J, with 9 bases in the middle. CDR3 in amino acids: CASSESRSAYEQYF. For the CDR3, the DNA is TGTGCCAGCAGTGAATCAAGGAGCGCCTACGAGCAGTACTTC.

This sequence joins TRBV6-5 and TRBJ1-6; D is uncertain. The germline V gene has CDR1 MNHEY and CDR2 SVGAGI. The V end was cut by 6 bases, the J end by 0 bases, with 9 bases between. The CDR3 runs 15 residues. The CDR3 region has the DNA TGTGCCAGCAGGGCAGGAATCTCCTATAATTCACCCCTCCACTTT. Its translation is CASRAGISYNSPLHF.

The rearrangement uses TRBV11-2 and TRBJ2-5; 10 bases are shared with TRBD2. CDR3 size: 16 residues. The germline V gene has CDR1 SGHAT and CDR2 FQNNGV. Germline trimming cut 1 base from V and 10 bases from J; bases unmatched to any gene: 12. CDR3 sequence (DNA): TGTGCCAGCAGCTTAGGACTAGCGGGTGCATTGTGGGTCCAGTACTTC. Its translation: CASSLGLAGALWVQYF.

The chain links TRBV7-2 to TRBJ2-7; possibly TRBD1 for D (5 bases). CDR1 and CDR2 (germline): SGHTA, FQGNSA. Trimming stripped 1 base from V and 2 bases from J, with 12 bases between. The CDR3 contains 15 residues. The CDR3, as DNA: TGTGCCAGCAGCTTAGTCCCCAGGGTAACCTACGAGCAGTACTTC. It translates to CASSLVPRVTYEQYF.

The V and J genes are TRBV25-1 and TRBJ2-2, with 10 positions matching TRBD2. The CDR3 loop spans 14 amino acids. CDR1 and CDR2 (germline): MGHDK, SYGVNS. The junction had 5 bases not matched to a gene; V was cut back by 5 bases and J by 8 bases. CDR3 in DNA: TGTGCCAGCAGTTTAGCGGGAGGAGCGGGGGAGCTGTTTTTT. Translation gives CASSLAGGAGELFF. The full variable domain, completed using reference TRBV25-1 and TRBJ2-2, is EADIYQTPRYLVIGTGKKITLECSQTMGHDKMYWYQQDPGMELHLIHYSYGVNSTEKGDLSSESTVSRIRTEHFPLTLESARPSHTSQYLCASSLAGGAGELFFGEGSRLTVL.

This chain links TRBV28 with TRBJ1-2, with 9 bases matching TRBD1. Trimming removed 10 bases from V and 8 bases from J; junction bases left unmatched: 11. The CDR3 covers 13 residues. CDR1 MDHEN and CDR2 SYDVKM come from the germline V gene. The CDR3, as DNA: TGTGCCAACAAGCGGGGACAGGGAAACGGCTACACCTTC. This encodes CANKRGQGNGYTF.

The chain recombines TRBV10-3 with TRBJ2-7; 11 nucleotides line up with TRBD2. From germline, CDR1 is ENHRY and CDR2 SYGVKD. With V trimmed by 6 bases and J by 4 bases, 5 bases remained unmatched. The CDR3 has 14 residues. CDR3 sequence reads: CAIRDGTSGYEQYF. The DNA for the CDR3 is TGTGCCATCAGAGACGGGACTAGCGGTTACGAGCAGTACTTC.

The rearrangement links TRBV28 to TRBJ2-1, with D possibly being TRBD1 (5 bases). The CDR3 covers 15 residues. Trimming shortened V by 3 bases and J by 2 bases, and 11 bases separated the two germline ends. Germline loops: CDR1 MDHEN, CDR2 SYDVKM. The CDR3 nucleotides read TGTGCCAGCAGTTTGAGCCAGGGCCCCTACAATGAGCAGTTCTTC. It yields the protein CASSLSQGPYNEQFF.

Concerning this clone: Relative to the germline gene, one junction end is altered; a read error may explain this. The gene calls are TRBV7-7 and TRBJ2-5; TRBD1 matches 7 bases. CDR3 length: 14 amino acids. CDR1 SSHAT and CDR2 FNYEAQ come from the germline V gene (reference sequence). The CDR3 sequence is CASSPGTAQETQYF. The CDR3, as DNA: TGTGCTAGCAGCCCGGGGACAGCCCAGGAGACCCAGTACTTC.

The rearrangement uses TRBV27 and TRBJ2-3, with D possibly matching TRBD1 (6 bases). This CDR3 spans 15 amino acids. Looked up from germline, CDR1 is MNHEY and CDR2 is SMNVEV (reference sequence). Trimming took 5 bases from V and 2 from J, leaving 14 bases between them. The CDR3 loop is CASSVTGFSTDTQYF. DNA of the CDR3: TGTGCCAGCAGTGTGACAGGTTTTTCCACAGATACGCAGTATTTT.